This T cell receptor beta chain was profiled in a study of CD8 T cells in ankylosing spondylitis. Study observations and caveats: Those disease-linked clones were CD8+; they were also relatively rare in peripheral blood. Roughly eight highly homologous variants formed a TCR beta motif that appeared characteristic of ankylosing spondylitis blood.

Libraries of TCR beta came from quantitative 5'-RACE with molecular barcodes. Via MiXCR, TCRdb re-called the 5' RACE reads, giving one row per CDR3 protein. The repertoire consists of roughly 180,000 distinct CDR3 sequences, with 10% to 15% occurring once and the leading ten covering 15% to 20%. The CDR3 spans 17 residues. The germline gives CDR1 SGHTA, CDR2 FQGNSA. Germline trimming cut 2 bases from V and 3 bases from J; bases unmatched to any gene: 8. The table lists this clonotype with a few counts. The target antigen is unknown. The chain uses TRBV7-2 and TRBJ2-2, with TRBD2 matching 8 bases. The source material was blood, either unsorted or a sorted T cell fraction (not recorded which). This clonotype originated in a male donor with ankylosing spondylitis or in good health (not recorded which). The CDR3 DNA reads as TGTGCCAGCAGCTTAACGGGACTAGGGCGGGACACCGGGGAGCTGTTTTTT. Translation gives CASSLTGLGRDTGELFF.